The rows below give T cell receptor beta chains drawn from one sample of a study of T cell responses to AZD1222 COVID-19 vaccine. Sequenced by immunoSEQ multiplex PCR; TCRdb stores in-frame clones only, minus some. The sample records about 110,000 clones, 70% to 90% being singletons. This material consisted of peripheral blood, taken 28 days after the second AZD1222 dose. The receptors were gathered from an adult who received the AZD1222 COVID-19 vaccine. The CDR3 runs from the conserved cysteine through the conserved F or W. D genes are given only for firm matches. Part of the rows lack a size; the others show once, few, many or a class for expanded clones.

CDR3aa: CASSRDTRRVQPQHF
CDR3nt: TGTGCCAGCAGTCGGGACACTCGTCGGGTTCAGCCCCAGCATTTT
abundance: -
j_gene: TRBJ1-5
v_gene: TRBV6-5
d_gene: -

CDR3aa: CASSSEGNTEAFF
CDR3nt: TGTGCCAGCAGCTCGGAGGGGAACACTGAAGCTTTCTTT
abundance: -
j_gene: TRBJ1-1
v_gene: TRBV6-4
d_gene: -

CDR3aa: CASTSDWDYEQYF
CDR3nt: TGTGCCAGCACCTCCGATTGGGACTACGAGCAGTACTTC
abundance: once
j_gene: TRBJ2-7
v_gene: TRBV5-4
d_gene: -

CDR3aa: CASSEVPYNEQFF
CDR3nt: TGTGCCAGCAGTGAAGTGCCCTACAATGAGCAGTTCTTC
abundance: -
j_gene: TRBJ2-1
v_gene: TRBV2
d_gene: -

CDR3aa: CASKRDRNTEAFF
CDR3nt: TGTGCCAGCAAAAGGGACAGGAACACTGAAGCTTTCTTT
abundance: -
j_gene: TRBJ1-1
v_gene: TRBV2
d_gene: TRBD1

CDR3aa: CASHGASGGVTDTQYF
CDR3nt: TGTGCCAGCCACGGGGCTAGCGGGGGAGTCACAGATACGCAGTATTTT
abundance: -
j_gene: TRBJ2-3
v_gene: TRBV18
d_gene: TRBD2

CDR3aa: CASSPAGYEQYF
CDR3nt: TGTGCCAGCAGCCCAGCCGGGTACGAGCAGTACTTC
abundance: -
j_gene: TRBJ2-7
v_gene: TRBV7-9
d_gene: -

CDR3aa: CASRKGPEGGYTF
CDR3nt: TGTGCCAGCAGAAAGGGTCCTGAGGGCGGCTACACCTTC
abundance: -
j_gene: TRBJ1-2
v_gene: TRBV12-3/TRBV12-4
d_gene: -

CDR3aa: CASSFTGLAGGVYNIQYF
CDR3nt: TGCGCCAGCAGCTTCACGGGACTAGCGGGTGGAGTGTACAACATTCAGTACTTC
abundance: -
j_gene: TRBJ2-4
v_gene: TRBV5-1
d_gene: TRBD2

CDR3aa: CASNRGPNQPQHF
CDR3nt: TGTGCCTCAAACAGGGGGCCCAATCAGCCCCAGCATTTT
abundance: -
j_gene: TRBJ1-5
v_gene: TRBV30
d_gene: TRBD1

CDR3aa: CASRRGSSGVTNEQFF
CDR3nt: TGTGCCAGCAGGCGGGGTTCTAGCGGAGTAACGAATGAGCAGTTCTTC
abundance: -
j_gene: TRBJ2-1
v_gene: TRBV2
d_gene: TRBD2

CDR3aa: CASRRGLAGGLVNEQFF
CDR3nt: TGTGCCAGCAGACGGGGACTAGCGGGGGGGCTCGTCAATGAGCAGTTCTTC
abundance: -
j_gene: TRBJ2-1
v_gene: TRBV6-4
d_gene: TRBD2

CDR3aa: CASSFGPNGDKETQYF
CDR3nt: TGTGCCAGCAGCTTTGGCCCGAACGGGGATAAAGAGACCCAGTACTTC
abundance: -
j_gene: TRBJ2-5
v_gene: TRBV7-6
d_gene: -

CDR3aa: CASSLGQTWNEKLFF
CDR3nt: TGTGCCAGCAGCCTTGGGCAAACATGGAATGAAAAACTGTTTTTT
abundance: -
j_gene: TRBJ1-4
v_gene: TRBV4-2
d_gene: -

CDR3aa: CASSDNGYQPQHF
CDR3nt: TGTGCCAGCAGTGATAACGGGTATCAGCCCCAGCATTTT
abundance: -
j_gene: TRBJ1-5
v_gene: TRBV12-3/TRBV12-4
d_gene: -

CDR3aa: CASSYNRGHGYTF
CDR3nt: TGTGCCAGCAGCTACAACAGGGGCCATGGCTACACCTTC
abundance: -
j_gene: TRBJ1-2
v_gene: TRBV6-5
d_gene: TRBD1

CDR3aa: CASSRGQGLQETQYF
CDR3nt: TGTGCCAGCAGTCGCGGACAGGGGTTACAAGAGACCCAGTACTTC
abundance: -
j_gene: TRBJ2-5
v_gene: TRBV27
d_gene: TRBD1

CDR3aa: CASRPASGPGSPLHF
CDR3nt: TGTGCCAGCAGGCCAGCGTCGGGACCCGGCTCACCCCTCCACTTT
abundance: -
j_gene: TRBJ1-6
v_gene: TRBV7-9
d_gene: -

CDR3aa: CASSPSNWGSGSRSDTQYF
CDR3nt: TGTGCCAGCAGCCCCTCCAACTGGGGTAGCGGGAGTAGGTCAGATACGCAGTATTTT
abundance: -
j_gene: TRBJ2-3
v_gene: TRBV7-9
d_gene: TRBD2

CDR3aa: CSGGRLREGYTF
CDR3nt: TGCAGCGGTGGGAGGTTACGAGAAGGCTACACCTTC
abundance: -
j_gene: TRBJ1-2
v_gene: TRBV29-1
d_gene: -

CDR3aa: CASSPNLQTGELFF
CDR3nt: TGTGCCAGCTCACCAAACCTCCAAACCGGGGAGCTGTTTTTT
abundance: -
j_gene: TRBJ2-2
v_gene: TRBV18
d_gene: -

CDR3aa: CASQRVANTEAFF
CDR3nt: TGTGCCAGCCAAAGAGTAGCGAACACTGAAGCTTTCTTT
abundance: -
j_gene: TRBJ1-1
v_gene: TRBV19
d_gene: -

CDR3aa: CASAPGWGNTEAFF
CDR3nt: TGTGCCAGCGCCCCGGGTTGGGGGAACACTGAAGCTTTCTTT
abundance: -
j_gene: TRBJ1-1
v_gene: TRBV6-5
d_gene: -